The clone carrying this T cell receptor (beta chain) was detected once. The antigen is unknown. These data originate in a study of blood T cells in healthy people across ages. Study-wide results and caveats: Older age went with lower TCR beta diversity per million T cells, in a roughly linear way.

The CDR3 has 15 residues. The V gene end was trimmed by 5 bases and the J gene end by 5 bases; junction bases not matched to a gene: 10. Germline V CDR1 and CDR2: MNHEY, SVGAGI. A J-beta primer mix and a sample-barcoded 5' primer were used in a second PCR of roughly 6 to 11 cycles. TCRdb re-derived calls from the 5' RACE reads in MiXCR, one entry per CDR3 protein. This table has about 1.5 million distinct CDR3 sequences, roughly 43% appearing once. The rearrangement uses TRBV6-5 and TRBJ2-7, with TRBD2 identical over 9 bases. The sequence was collected from a young woman in good health. Input material: blood. The CDR3 DNA is TGTGCCAGCAGTCCGGAGGTACTAGCGGGTGACGAGCAGTACTTC. Protein: CASSPEVLAGDEQYF.